The present entry profiles one T cell receptor (beta chain) with its context. The sample comes from a study of control samples from healthy donors and cancer patients. Method: immunoSEQ multiplex PCR; TCRdb's copy keeps in-frame clones and lacks some. The table gives 150,000 to 200,000 clones; the top ten clones make up 2% to 2.5% of it. Germline V gene data show CDR1 as SGHRS and CDR2 as YFSETQ. This CDR3 has 14 residues. The V and J ends lost 0 bases and 0 bases respectively, with 6 bases between them. The material sequenced was blood. V usage is TRBV5-1 and J usage is TRBJ1-1; D is unclear. The TCR originated in a woman aged 25 to 45 in good health. CDR3 DNA sequence: TGCGCCAGCAGCTTGGCTGCGCTGAACACTGAAGCTTTCTTT. Protein sequence: CASSLAALNTEAFF.